The clone carrying this T cell receptor (beta chain) was counted many times. Its antigen is currently unknown. Those patients with uncontrolled infection, other autoimmune disease, pregnancy or lactation were excluded. Blood was obtained at the first hyperthyroidism diagnosis, which preceded any ophthalmopathy symptoms. The entry originates in a study of T cells in Graves' hyperthyroidism and ophthalmopathy. Findings and caveats of the study: Ophthalmopathy was separated from stable hyperthyroidism by a 13 V-J model.

RNA transcripts served as the template for amplifying TCR beta CDR3 regions. Primed by the HTBI set, a first-round RT-PCR was run on the TCR CDR3. MiXCR, applied by TCRdb to the multiplex PCR reads, yields one record per CDR3 protein. The sample has fewer than 900,000 distinct CDR3 sequences; around 19% are singletons. V lost 1 base to trimming and J lost 1 base, with 5 bases between them. This CDR3 has 15 residues. The sequenced sample was blood. This clonotype was sampled from a woman aged 45-65 years with Graves' hyperthyroidism that later progressed to Graves' ophthalmopathy. The chain has TRBV12-3 or TRBV12-4 and TRBJ1-6; D uncertain. DNA of the CDR3: TGTGCCAGCAGTTTAGACCCGTCCTATAATTCACCCCTCCACTTT. The encoded protein is CASSLDPSYNSPLHF.